This TCR beta chain is from a study of blood T cells in healthy people across ages. The CDR3 is 16 amino acids. J gave up 0 bases and V 5 bases, and 7 bases lay outside the gene matches. CDR1 and CDR2 (germline): PRHDT, FYEKMQ (reference sequence). A J-beta primer mix and a sample-barcoded 5' primer were used in a second PCR of roughly 7 to 12 cycles. TCRdb reprocessed the 5' RACE reads with MiXCR, giving one entry per CDR3 protein. Of over 1,500,000 distinct CDR3 sequences in the sample, roughly two fifths were seen once. This chain joins TRBV13 and TRBJ1-1; 9 bases are shared with TRBD1. What was sequenced was blood. The clonotype was recovered from a human donor in good health. The CDR3 loop reads CASSPDRGFMNTEAFF. The CDR3 DNA sequence: TGTGCCAGCAGCCCGGACAGGGGATTCATGAACACTGAAGCTTTCTTT.